The text below deals with one T cell receptor beta chain. As handled by the study authors: The assay estimated nucleated cells by amplifying reference gene primers. Some clones are missing from TCRdb's copy, which holds only in-frame ones; the method was immunoSEQ multiplex PCR. The V and J calls and the clone size are those of that table, but D and trimming were determined from the DNA. Among roughly 410,000 clones, around 87% were seen once, and the ten largest hold about 2%. The data were taken from a study of blood T cell repertoires in COVID-19. The source of this sequence is a woman in her sixties with COVID-19, enrolled during active disease. The sample comprised peripheral blood.

CDR3: CASSVEIAGVGKQYF. CDR3 bases: TGTGCCAGCAGCGTAGAAATAGCGGGGGTTGGCAAGCAGTACTTC. The chain is built from TRBV9 and TRBJ2-7; 9 bases agree with TRBD2. Germline V gene sequence: CDR1 SGDLS, CDR2 YYNGEE. The CDR3 runs to 15 residues. V gave up 0 bases and J gave up 8 bases; unmatched junction bases: 9. Full variable domain (outside the CDR3, taken from reference TRBV9 and TRBJ2-7): DSGVTQTPKHLITATGQRVTLRCSPRSGDLSVYWYQQSLDQGLQFLIQYYNGEERAKGNILERFSAQQFPDLHSELNLSSLELGDSALYFCASSVEIAGVGKQYFGPGTRLTVT.